A selection of T cell receptor beta chains follows, all from one sample in a study of T-cell reconstitution after alpha-beta-depleted transplantation in children. From the PCR reads, TCRdb called clonotypes with MiXCR, one entry per CDR3 protein. The sample includes 85,000 to 120,000 distinct CDR3 sequences, approximately 8% of them seen just once. The sample in question was PBMCs, obtained before TCRalphabeta/CD19-depleted stem cell transplant. These receptors came from a boy between 2 and 10 years old with acute lymphoblastic leukemia, due to receive a stem cell transplant. Each CDR3 is given with its conserved first and last residue. The D gene is left open where the match is weak. Only part of the rows carry a size: once, few, many, or a class if the clone is expanded.

length: 14
size: few
D: -
J: TRBJ2-3
V: TRBV6-2/TRBV6-3
CDR3: CASSGLSGTDTQYF
DNA: TGTGCCAGCAGTGGGTTGAGCGGCACAGATACGCAGTATTTT

length: 15
size: many
D: TRBD1
J: TRBJ2-7
V: TRBV5-1
CDR3: CASSLRDSYLYEQYF
DNA: TGCGCCAGCAGCCTCCGGGACAGCTATCTCTACGAGCAGTACTTC

length: 15
size: few
D: TRBD2
J: TRBJ2-3
V: TRBV20-1
CDR3: CSARDRAGGPDTQYF
DNA: TGCAGTGCTAGAGATCGGGCGGGGGGGCCGGATACGCAGTATTTT

length: 15
size: many
D: TRBD1
J: TRBJ1-5
V: TRBV5-1
CDR3: CASSLTGTGDQPQHF
DNA: TGCGCCAGCAGCCTGACGGGGACAGGGGATCAGCCCCAGCATTTT

length: 15
size: -
D: TRBD1
J: TRBJ1-6
V: TRBV27
CDR3: CASRRQGARNSPLHF
DNA: TGTGCCAGCAGGAGACAGGGGGCCCGAAATTCACCCCTCCACTTT

length: 16
size: many
D: -
J: TRBJ2-3
V: TRBV11-2
CDR3: CASSLGRVRSTDTQYF
DNA: TGTGCCAGCAGCTTGGGGCGGGTCCGCAGCACAGATACGCAGTATTTT

length: 12
size: -
D: -
J: TRBJ1-3
V: TRBV20-1
CDR3: CSVSRSGNTIYF
DNA: TGCAGTGTAAGCCGCTCTGGAAACACCATATATTTT

length: 16
size: few
D: TRBD1
J: TRBJ1-1
V: TRBV6-2/TRBV6-3
CDR3: CASSYSPGGRGTEAFF
DNA: TGTGCCAGCAGTTACAGTCCAGGGGGCCGCGGCACTGAAGCTTTCTTT

length: 19
size: -
D: -
J: TRBJ2-3
V: TRBV2
CDR3: CACCSLGGNTPGDLTTQYF
DNA: TGTGCCTGCTGTTCACTTGGGGGAAATACGCCGGGGGATTTGACTACGCAGTATTTT

length: 12
size: few
D: -
J: TRBJ2-7
V: TRBV12-3/TRBV12-4
CDR3: CASSSKTYEQYF
DNA: TGTGCCAGCAGTTCTAAAACCTACGAGCAGTACTTC

length: 15
size: many
D: TRBD1
J: TRBJ2-7
V: TRBV7-6
CDR3: CASSSLRDRAYEQYF
DNA: TGTGCCAGCAGCTCGCTCCGGGACAGGGCATACGAGCAGTACTTC

length: 13
size: few
D: -
J: TRBJ2-2
V: TRBV9
CDR3: CASSTPNTGELFF
DNA: TGTGCCAGCAGTACTCCGAACACCGGGGAGCTGTTTTTT

length: 14
size: many
D: TRBD2
J: TRBJ2-1
V: TRBV2
CDR3: CATLSGLAYNEQFF
DNA: TGTGCCACACTAAGCGGACTAGCGTACAATGAGCAGTTCTTC

length: 17
size: -
D: TRBD1
J: TRBJ1-6
V: TRBV9
CDR3: CASSVGFKTGVNSPLHF
DNA: TGTGCCAGCAGCGTAGGTTTTAAGACAGGGGTCAATTCACCCCTCCACTTT

length: 18
size: -
D: TRBD1
J: TRBJ2-7
V: TRBV5-1
CDR3: CASSLARLTGAHTYERYF
DNA: TGCGCCAGCAGCTTGGCCCGCCTCACAGGGGCCCATACCTACGAGCGGTACTTC

length: 14
size: many
D: -
J: TRBJ2-3
V: TRBV9
CDR3: CASSVALYTDTQYF
DNA: TGTGCCAGCAGCGTAGCCCTCTACACAGATACGCAGTATTTT

length: 15
size: -
D: -
J: TRBJ2-1
V: TRBV7-6
CDR3: CASSPSTGSYNEQFF
DNA: TGTGCCAGCAGCCCGAGCACCGGCTCCTACAATGAGCAGTTCTTC

length: 11
size: many
D: -
J: TRBJ2-7
V: TRBV29-1
CDR3: CSVFRGTEQYF
DNA: TGCAGCGTCTTCAGGGGAACCGAGCAGTACTTC

length: 16
size: many
D: TRBD2
J: TRBJ2-1
V: TRBV20-1
CDR3: CSAGDSGGPAYNEQFF
DNA: TGCAGTGCTGGAGATTCGGGGGGGCCGGCCTACAATGAGCAGTTCTTC

length: 15
size: many
D: TRBD2
J: TRBJ2-1
V: TRBV7-9
CDR3: CASSFSGSGGDEQFF
DNA: TGTGCCAGCAGCTTCTCGGGTAGCGGGGGAGATGAGCAGTTCTTC

length: 15
size: many
D: -
J: TRBJ2-5
V: TRBV6-1
CDR3: CASSNLRPGQETQYF
DNA: TGTGCCAGCAGCAACTTGCGTCCGGGCCAAGAGACCCAGTACTTC

length: 16
size: -
D: -
J: TRBJ2-7
V: TRBV6-5
CDR3: CASSYSRQANPYEQYF
DNA: TGTGCCAGCAGTTACTCGCGGCAGGCGAACCCCTACGAGCAGTACTTC

length: 11
size: -
D: -
J: TRBJ2-3
V: TRBV5-1
CDR3: CASSLANTQYF
DNA: TGCGCCAGCAGCTTGGCAAATACGCAGTATTTT

length: 14
size: few
D: -
J: TRBJ2-4
V: TRBV20-1
CDR3: CSTEGDSSKNIQYF
DNA: TGCAGTACCGAGGGCGACAGCTCCAAAAACATTCAGTACTTC

length: 13
size: few
D: -
J: TRBJ1-3
V: TRBV6-6
CDR3: CASSSGAVNTIYF
DNA: TGTGCCAGCAGTTCTGGCGCGGTGAACACCATATATTTT

length: 14
size: -
D: -
J: TRBJ2-5
V: TRBV5-1
CDR3: CASSQLAVQETQYF
DNA: TGCGCCAGCAGCCAATTAGCGGTCCAAGAGACCCAGTACTTC

length: 14
size: many
D: -
J: TRBJ1-3
V: TRBV29-1
CDR3: CSARGPSPGNTIYF
DNA: TGCAGCGCCCGGGGTCCCTCGCCTGGAAACACCATATATTTT

length: 12
size: many
D: -
J: TRBJ2-1
V: TRBV20-1
CDR3: CSARGPGDEQFF
DNA: TGCAGTGCTAGGGGACCAGGTGATGAGCAGTTCTTC

length: 13
size: -
D: -
J: TRBJ2-5
V: TRBV27
CDR3: CASSSRIQETQYF
DNA: TGTGCCAGCAGTTCTCGGATCCAAGAGACCCAGTACTTC

length: 14
size: many
D: -
J: TRBJ2-1
V: TRBV20-1
CDR3: CSAGDTRTYNEQFF
DNA: TGCAGTGCTGGAGACACGAGAACGTACAATGAGCAGTTCTTC

length: 15
size: many
D: TRBD1
J: TRBJ2-4
V: TRBV5-1
CDR3: CASSPRTGDKNIQYF
DNA: TGCGCCAGCAGCCCGAGGACAGGGGACAAAAACATTCAGTACTTC

length: 16
size: -
D: TRBD1
J: TRBJ2-2
V: TRBV5-6
CDR3: CASSFGQGTYTGELFF
DNA: TGTGCCAGCAGCTTTGGACAGGGGACTTACACCGGGGAGCTGTTTTTT

length: 12
size: many
D: -
J: TRBJ1-2
V: TRBV12-3/TRBV12-4
CDR3: CASTLGHGGYTF
DNA: TGTGCCAGCACCCTTGGGCACGGTGGCTACACCTTC

length: 19
size: few
D: -
J: TRBJ2-4
V: TRBV5-1
CDR3: CASSLLDLGTPLAKNIQYF
DNA: TGCGCCAGCAGCTTGTTGGATTTAGGTACCCCTCTAGCCAAAAACATTCAGTACTTC

length: 16
size: many
D: -
J: TRBJ1-3
V: TRBV18
CDR3: CASSPPVRGSGNTIYF
DNA: TGTGCCAGCTCACCACCGGTGCGGGGCAGTGGAAACACCATATATTTT

length: 13
size: -
D: -
J: TRBJ1-5
V: TRBV5-5
CDR3: CASSWGTEQPQHF
DNA: TGTGCCAGCAGCTGGGGGACGGAACAGCCCCAGCATTTT

length: 15
size: few
D: TRBD1
J: TRBJ1-1
V: TRBV6-5
CDR3: CASRGNRGSNTEAFF
DNA: TGTGCCAGCAGGGGAAACAGGGGCTCGAACACTGAAGCTTTCTTT

length: 14
size: -
D: TRBD1
J: TRBJ1-2
V: TRBV20-1
CDR3: CSAGGDRRHYGYTF
DNA: TGCAGTGCTGGGGGGGACAGGAGGCACTATGGCTACACCTTC